A selection of T cell receptor beta chains follows, all from one sample in a study of chemoradiotherapy in HPV16-positive cancers. Assay: immunoSEQ multiplex PCR; the TCRdb copy retains only in-frame clones and omits some. The sample shows about 27,000 clones, over 90% of them seen only once. The starting material was blood, obtained from a patient who underwent chemoradiotherapy. The receptors here all came from a human donor with HPV-associated anogenital cancer. Each CDR3 is given with its conserved first and last residue. A D gene is named only where the DNA matches it firmly. Clone size appears in some rows only: once, few, many, or a class for an expanded clone.

clone size | J gene | V gene | D gene | CDR3 DNA | CDR3 protein
. | TRBJ2-7 | TRBV4-2 | . | TGTGCCAGCAGCCAAGATATTGACTTTGGGCCGGGGTACTTC | CASSQDIDFGPGYF
. | TRBJ1-4 | TRBV9 | . | TGTGCCAGCAGCGTAGTTCCGGGTGAAAAACTGTTTTTT | CASSVVPGEKLFF
. | TRBJ1-4 | TRBV4-2 | . | TGTGCCAGCAGCCAAGAGGGGGGGCCCAATGAAAAACTGTTTTTT | CASSQEGGPNEKLFF
. | TRBJ2-7 | TRBV6-5 | TRBD1 | TGTGCCAGCAGTTACGGGGGGACAGGGAGGACCTACGAGCAGTACTTC | CASSYGGTGRTYEQYF
. | TRBJ1-5 | TRBV2 | . | TGTGCCAGCAGTGTACAGAACAATCAGCCCCAGCATTTT | CASSVQNNQPQHF
once | TRBJ2-6 | TRBV29-1 | TRBD1 | TGCAGCGTTGAACCGCCGGAGACAGGGCCCTCTGGGGCCAACGTCCTGACTTTC | CSVEPPETGPSGANVLTF
. | TRBJ1-2 | TRBV28 | TRBD1 | TGTGCCAGCAGCTCATCGGGACAGGGGAAAGGCTACACCTTC | CASSSSGQGKGYTF
. | TRBJ2-1 | TRBV4-3 | . | TGCGCCAGCAGCCAAGATTCGAGCAGGGTGGGCAATGAGCAGTTCTTC | CASSQDSSRVGNEQFF
. | TRBJ1-1 | TRBV18 | . | TGTGCCAGCTCACCACGAAGCGGGGTGAACACTGAAGCTTTCTTT | CASSPRSGVNTEAFF
. | TRBJ2-1 | TRBV9 | . | TGTGCCAGCAGCGTAGAGGTGGGGAGGGGGCGGAATGAGCAGTTCTTC | CASSVEVGRGRNEQFF
. | TRBJ1-2 | TRBV9 | . | TGTGCCAGCAGCCCCCGGACCGACCCTAACTATGGCTACACCTTC | CASSPRTDPNYGYTF
. | TRBJ2-3 | TRBV4-3 | TRBD2 | TGCGCCAGCAGCCAAGAGCTTAGGACTAGCGGGAGGACAGATACGCAGTATTTT | CASSQELRTSGRTDTQYF
. | TRBJ2-7 | TRBV7-9 | . | TGTGCCAGCAGCCCAATTACAGGGAGCGGCTACGAGCAGTACTTC | CASSPITGSGYEQYF
. | TRBJ2-2 | TRBV6-5 | . | TGTGCCAGCGCGCCGACCCCGTTAGCGGAGCTGTTTTTT | CASAPTPLAELFF
few | TRBJ2-4 | TRBV9 | . | TGTGCCAGCAGCGCCCCCTCGAACATTCAGTACTTC | CASSAPSNIQYF
. | TRBJ2-2 | TRBV5-1 | TRBD2 | TGCGCCAGCAGCCCTATAGCGGGAGTCGTCACCGGGGAGCTGTTTTTT | CASSPIAGVVTGELFF
. | TRBJ2-1 | TRBV19 | . | TGTGCCAGTAGTATAGATTGGGGGTACAATGAGCAGTTCTTC | CASSIDWGYNEQFF
. | TRBJ1-2 | TRBV6-1 | TRBD1 | TGTGCCAGCAGTGATACCGGGACAGCTAACTATGGCTACACCTTC | CASSDTGTANYGYTF
. | TRBJ2-7 | TRBV28 | . | TGTGCCAGCAGTTCTTTAGGGTACGAGCAGTACTTC | CASSSLGYEQYF
. | TRBJ1-5 | TRBV27 | . | TGTGCCAGCAGTTTTCTGGGGGGAAATCAGCCCCAGCATTTT | CASSFLGGNQPQHF
. | TRBJ1-2 | TRBV4-2 | . | TGTGCCAGCAGCCAAGCGAACAGTGGAAACTATGGCTACACCTTC | CASSQANSGNYGYTF
. | TRBJ2-3 | TRBV7-2 | . | TGTGCCAGCAGCCTTGACACCGGGAGACTAGGAGATACGCAGTATTTT | CASSLDTGRLGDTQYF
. | TRBJ1-1 | TRBV10-3 | . | TGTGCCACGCAGGGGCTTGTGAACACTGAAGCTTTCTTT | CATQGLVNTEAFF
few | TRBJ1-2 | TRBV7-9 | . | TGTGCCAGCAGCTTAGTCCAGACAGGACGGGCCACCTTC | CASSLVQTGRATF
. | TRBJ2-2 | TRBV5-5 | . | TGTGCCAGCAGTTCGAGTTGGACCGGGGAGCTGTTTTTT | CASSSSWTGELFF
. | TRBJ2-7 | TRBV12-2 | . | TGTGCAAGTCGCTTAACCCTCCCGGAGTATGGTCCCGAGCAGTACTTC | CASRLTLPEYGPEQYF
. | TRBJ2-1 | TRBV14 | TRBD2 | TGTGCCAGCAGCCAACTTGGCGGGGGGGCCAATGAGCAGTTCTTC | CASSQLGGGANEQFF
. | TRBJ2-5 | TRBV7-2 | TRBD2 | TGTGCCAGCAGCTTATTCTTAGCGGGAGGAGAGACCCAGTACTTC | CASSLFLAGGETQYF
. | TRBJ2-3 | TRBV19 | TRBD2 | TGTGCCAGTAGTGGGCTTCCCGGGGGCGGGAGGTCGACAGATACGCAGTATTTT | CASSGLPGGGRSTDTQYF
. | TRBJ2-1 | TRBV18 | TRBD2 | TGTGCCAGCTCCACGACTAGCGGTAGCATTTACAATGAGCAGTTCTTC | CASSTTSGSIYNEQFF
. | TRBJ2-1 | TRBV7-9 | TRBD2 | TGTGCCAGCAGCTTTATCCGAATAGCGGGAGGGACTACCTACAATGAGCAGTTCTTC | CASSFIRIAGGTTYNEQFF
once | TRBJ2-5 | TRBV9 | . | TGTGCCAGCAGCGTAGCAGGTTCTAGCGTGGAGACCCAGTACTTC | CASSVAGSSVETQYF
. | TRBJ1-3 | TRBV11-1 | . | TGTGCCAGCAGCTTTCTGGGTCTCTCTGGAAACACCATATATTTT | CASSFLGLSGNTIYF
. | TRBJ1-5 | TRBV4-1 | . | TGCGCCAGCAGCCAGGGATCCGGGCCACAAGGGCCCCAGCATTTT | CASSQGSGPQGPQHF
. | TRBJ2-7 | TRBV19 | . | TGTGCCAGTAGTTCGACAGATTTGTCCGAGCAGTACTTC | CASSSTDLSEQYF
. | TRBJ1-1 | TRBV18 | . | TGTGCCAGCTCCCGCACAGGAAGTGAAGCTTTCTTT | CASSRTGSEAFF
. | TRBJ1-1 | TRBV19 | . | TGTGCCAGTAGGAGGACTCGAAACACTGAAGCTTTCTTT | CASRRTRNTEAFF
. | TRBJ1-4 | TRBV4-1 | TRBD1 | TGCGCCAGCAGCCAAGGGGCGGGACAGGGTAATGAAAAACTGTTTTTT | CASSQGAGQGNEKLFF
. | TRBJ1-1 | TRBV6-1 | . | TGTGCCAGCAGTGACCCGGGCAGGATTGGCACTGAAGCTTTCTTT | CASSDPGRIGTEAFF
. | TRBJ1-1 | TRBV9 | . | TGTGCCAGCAGCGTAGGTAGTAACACTGAAGCTTTCTTT | CASSVGSNTEAFF
. | TRBJ2-4 | TRBV20-1 | . | TGCAGTGCACTATGGAACATTCAGTACTTC | CSALWNIQYF
once | TRBJ2-3 | TRBV4-2 | TRBD2 | TGTGCCAGCAGCCAAGATTTCGGGGGGGGCCCGACAGATACGCAGTATTTT | CASSQDFGGGPTDTQYF
. | TRBJ1-1 | TRBV25-1 | . | TGTGCCAGCAGAACGGGACTCCCGAACACTGAAGCTTTCTTT | CASRTGLPNTEAFF
. | TRBJ1-2 | TRBV4-3 | . | TGCGCCAGCAGCCAACTCCAAGGACATCGGGGCTATGGCTACACCTTC | CASSQLQGHRGYGYTF
. | TRBJ1-1 | TRBV7-9 | . | TGTGCCAGCAGCTTAGCGAGTTTCGCTGAAGCTTTCTTT | CASSLASFAEAFF
. | TRBJ2-7 | TRBV5-4 | TRBD2 | TGTGCCAGCAGGGAGGCGGGAGGGGTCTACGAGCAGTACTTC | CASREAGGVYEQYF
. | TRBJ1-1 | TRBV9 | TRBD1 | TGTGCCAGCAGCGTTGGGACAGGGGCGAACACTGAAGCTTTCTTT | CASSVGTGANTEAFF
. | TRBJ1-3 | TRBV11-2 | . | TGTGCCAGCAGCTTAGAACTTGCTGGAAACACCATATATTTT | CASSLELAGNTIYF
. | TRBJ1-2 | TRBV2 | . | TGTGCCAGCAGTGTAACAGCTTATGGCTACACCTTC | CASSVTAYGYTF
. | TRBJ2-1 | TRBV6-4 | TRBD2 | TGTGCCAGCAGTGACGAGGGCACGGCGGGAGTAAATGAGCAGTTCTTC | CASSDEGTAGVNEQFF
. | TRBJ1-5 | TRBV19 | . | TGTGCCAGTACTGACTTTAGCAATCAGCCCCAGCATTTT | CASTDFSNQPQHF
. | TRBJ2-3 | TRBV7-9 | TRBD2 | TGTGCCAGCAGCTTTCGGACTAGCGGCTTTTTAAGAGATACGCAGTATTTT | CASSFRTSGFLRDTQYF
. | TRBJ2-5 | TRBV5-4 | . | TGTGCCAGCAGCTTGTTCCCAGGGCAGGAGACCCAGTACTTC | CASSLFPGQETQYF
once | TRBJ2-7 | TRBV11-1 | TRBD1 | TGTGCCAGCAGGAGACTGGGACAGGGGACCTACGAGCAGTACTTC | CASRRLGQGTYEQYF
. | TRBJ2-7 | TRBV7-3 | TRBD1 | TGTGCCAGCAGCACCACGGGGAGACAGGGGAACGAGCAGTACTTC | CASSTTGRQGNEQYF
. | TRBJ2-7 | TRBV28 | . | TGTGCCATCACACCGCCGGGGCCTGTACGCGAGCAGTACTTC | CAITPPGPVREQYF
. | TRBJ1-4 | TRBV27 | . | TGTGCCAGCAGTTTATGGGGGACAACTAATGAAAAACTGTTTTTT | CASSLWGTTNEKLFF
. | TRBJ2-2 | TRBV21-1 | . | TGTGCCAGATCGGACAGGGTAGGAACCGGGGAGCTGTTTTTT | CARSDRVGTGELFF
. | TRBJ1-5 | TRBV23-1 | TRBD1 | TGCGCCAGCAGTCACCCGGGACAGCCTGACAATCAGCCCCAGCATTTT | CASSHPGQPDNQPQHF